The 14 T cell receptor beta chains given below trace back to one sample, sequenced in a study of Graves' ophthalmopathy and Graves' hyperthyroidism. RNA transcripts provided the template for amplifying TCR beta CDR3 regions. First-round RT-PCR employed HTBI primers, with a second-round multiplex PCR after it. MiXCR, applied by TCRdb to the multiplex PCR reads, yields one record per CDR3 protein. The table shows approximately 460,000 distinct CDR3 sequences, with around an eighth occurring only once. Sequenced sample: blood. Every receptor here comes from a woman aged 30 to 39 with Graves' ophthalmopathy.

This clonotype has a count of ten or more. V is TRBV6-2 or TRBV6-3 and J is TRBJ1-1, with unresolved D. Germline CDR1 reads MNHEY; CDR2 reads SVGEGT. The CDR3 is 13 residues long. V lost 2 bases and J lost 4, with 8 bases in between. CDR3 nucleotides: TGTGCCAGCAGTTACGACGGAGCCACTGAAGCTTTCTTT. Translating gives CASSYDGATEAFF.

As DNA, the CDR3 is TGTGCCAGCAATCGGGGACACAGTCGCGCCTACGAGCAGTACTTC. It specifies CASNRGHSRAYEQYF. The chain combines TRBV2 with TRBJ2-7; D is perhaps TRBD1 (6 bases). Germline CDR1 reads SNHLY; CDR2 reads FYNNEI. The CDR3 runs 15 residues. Trimming removed 7 bases from V and 2 bases from J, with 18 bases in between.

This clonotype has a count of ten or more. This rearrangement joins TRBV4-3 to TRBJ1-2; 11 nucleotides line up with TRBD1. V shed 4 bases and J 4 bases; nucleotides not matched to a gene: 5. Germline lookup yields CDR1 LGHNA and CDR2 YSLEER. The CDR3 is 15 amino acids. As DNA, the CDR3 is TGCGCCAGCAGCCCGGACAGGGGGCGAAGCTATGGCTACACCTTC. It translates to CASSPDRGRSYGYTF.

This clonotype was observed at least ten times. This likely comes from a read error, as the CDR3 has no conserved phenylalanine or tryptophan at its end. V is TRBV5-1 and J is TRBJ2-7; D remains unclear. CDR1 is SGHRS, CDR2 YFSETQ, per germline. The CDR3 is made up of 13 amino acids. Trimming stripped 5 bases from V and 3 bases from J, with 12 bases between. CDR3 nucleotide sequence: TGCGCCAGCAGTTTCCAGACCTACTACGAGCAGTACCTC. It encodes CASSFQTYYEQYL.

The V call is TRBV6-5, the J call TRBJ2-5, with TRBD2 as a possible D gene (6 bases). CDR3 size: 14 residues. Trimming pared 2 bases from V and 3 bases from J, leaving 10 bases between. The V gene's germline CDR1 is MNHEY and CDR2 SVGAGI. Written as DNA, the CDR3 is TGTGCCAGCAGTTACGAGGGAGGAGAAGAGACCCAGTACTTC. Encoded protein: CASSYEGGEETQYF.

This clonotype was seen ten or more times. V is TRBV5-5 and J is TRBJ1-1; no reliable D call. This CDR3 has 16 amino acids. V dropped 6 bases and J dropped 1 base, with 19 bases sitting between them. Germline CDR1 and CDR2: SGHKS and YYEKEE (reference sequence). The CDR3 DNA sequence: TGTGCCAGCATCACTAGGTCCGGGGTATCGAACACTGAAGCTTTCTTT. Amino acids: CASITRSGVSNTEAFF.

This clonotype was counted many times. J is TRBJ1-1 and V is TRBV27, with TRBD1 matching over 7 bases. In germline, CDR1 is MNHEY, CDR2 SMNVEV (reference sequence). V shed 2 bases, J shed 6 bases, and the junction held 9 bases outside the gene matches. The CDR3 length is 15 residues. In nucleotides, the CDR3 is TGTGCCAGCAGTTTAAGACAGGGAGGTTTCGCTGAAGCTTTCTTT. Residues: CASSLRQGGFAEAFF.

This clonotype was found many times. The chain joins TRBV6-2 or TRBV6-3 to TRBJ1-1; 7 bases are shared with TRBD1. The V gene end was trimmed by 7 bases and the J gene end by 6 bases; junction bases not matched to a gene: 11. CDR1 is MNHEY and CDR2 is SVGEGT in the germline V gene. The CDR3 consists of 14 residues. Here the CDR3 reads CASTLDRVIAEAFF. CDR3 bases: TGTGCCAGCACTCTCGACAGGGTTATCGCTGAAGCTTTCTTT.

This clonotype occurred many times. The chain couples TRBV28 to TRBJ2-7; TRBD2 agrees at 9 bases. Germline CDR1 is MDHEN and CDR2 is SYDVKM. The CDR3 covers 19 residues. The V gene end was trimmed by 2 bases and the J gene end by 0 bases; junction bases not matched to a gene: 14. CDR3 region: CASSLRGWASGKGSYEQYF. In DNA form, the CDR3 reads TGTGCCAGCAGTTTAAGGGGTTGGGCTAGCGGGAAAGGCTCCTACGAGCAGTACTTC.

This clonotype was seen at least ten times. The chain uses TRBV12-3 or TRBV12-4 and TRBJ1-2; a weak D match, TRBD1 (6 bases). V was clipped by 6 bases and J by 0 bases, with 14 bases between them. CDR3 length: 15 amino acids. DNA of the CDR3: TGTGCCAGCAGCCGGAACAGGGTTACTAACTATGGCTACACCTTC. Protein sequence: CASSRNRVTNYGYTF.

This sequence joins TRBV6-5 and TRBJ2-7; TRBD1 agrees at 11 bases. V lost 0 bases to trimming and J lost 4 bases; unmatched junction nucleotides: 5. The V gene's germline CDR1 is MNHEY and CDR2 SVGAGI. The CDR3 runs to 16 residues. This CDR3 is CASSYSGTGGKYEQYF. The DNA for the CDR3 is TGTGCCAGCAGTTACTCCGGGACAGGGGGGAAATACGAGCAGTACTTC.

This CDR3 reads CATSRGPGQNYGYTF. The DNA of the CDR3 is TGTGCCACCAGCAGAGGTCCGGGACAGAACTATGGCTACACCTTC. This chain connects TRBV15 to TRBJ1-2; 7 positions agree with TRBD1. Trimming at V came to 1 base and at J to 2 bases, leaving 4 bases not matched to a gene. Germline V gene sequence: CDR1 LNHNV, CDR2 YYDKDF (reference sequence). This CDR3 spans 15 amino acids.

This clonotype was counted at least ten times. The V and J genes are TRBV11-2 and TRBJ1-5; D is possibly TRBD1 (6 bases). In germline, CDR1 is SGHAT, CDR2 FQNNGV. Trimming stripped 4 bases from V and 0 bases from J, with 13 bases between. The CDR3 covers 16 residues. The CDR3 spells CASSSGGTYSNQPQHF. CDR3 bases: TGTGCCAGCAGCTCGGGGGGGACATATAGCAATCAGCCCCAGCATTTT.

The sample holds a few counts of this clonotype. V and J are TRBV6-5 and TRBJ2-5, with 11 positions matching TRBD1. CDR3 length: 17 residues. Germline CDR1 reads MNHEY; CDR2 reads SVGAGI. The J segment lost 5 bases and the V segment lost 0 bases, leaving 8 bases of the junction unmatched. The CDR3 protein is CASSYSGQGVLGETQYF. CDR3 nucleotide sequence: TGTGCCAGCAGTTACTCGGGACAGGGGGTCCTCGGGGAGACCCAGTACTTC.